This T cell receptor (beta chain) was profiled in a study of graft-versus-host responses after intestinal transplantation (dated by TCRdb to the early 2020s). With respect to the entire study: Multivisceral, liver-intestinal, or isolated intestinal transplants were received by the recipients. Anti-thymocyte globulin induction was given to all recipients, followed by maintenance tacrolimus and steroids for approximately 3 years. After intestinal transplantation, graft-versus-host and host-versus-graft alloreactive T cell clones were followed in the graft, circulation and bone marrow using bulk TCR-beta CDR3 sequencing. Alloreactive clones were identified by sequencing pre-transplant mixed lymphocyte reaction products and comparing these products with unstimulated pre-transplant donor and recipient T cells. The cohort enrolled about two dozen intestinal transplant recipients including one retransplant, and a few patients lacking pretransplant specimens were excluded. Donor T cell macrochimerism was defined as a peak of at least 4% donor T cells among recipient peripheral blood mononuclear cells. Rather than going through the commercial service, samples from three later patients were sequenced in-house on an Illumina MiSeq and processed with MiXCR. Broader findings and caveats from the paper: Early after transplant, peak levels of circulating GvH clones were found to be associated with declines in HvG clones. Patients with donor T cell macrochimerism had high GvH to HvG T cell clonal ratios in their allografts. The conclusions were limited by the relatively low number and heterogeneity of the intestinal transplant patients. GvH clones turned up in recipient bone marrow, with some appearing earlier in ileal mucosa or blood, a pattern consistent with an intestinal mucosal origin.

As for this clone: The specificity of this receptor is unknown. Base qualities are not provided; no much larger clone lies one nucleotide away.

The method was the immunoSEQ multiplex PCR assay. High-throughput TCR-beta CDR3 sequencing of genomic DNA from most patients was performed by Adaptive Biotechnologies. The study's processing was this. Adaptive's ImmunoSEQ software was the source of the TCR sequencing data for 15 to 20 patients, while a few other patients were processed with MiXCR and VDJtools. CDR3 nucleotide sequences shared between donor and recipient were removed because the origin of such sequences could not be assigned. To count as alloreactive, a clone needed at least 2-fold expansion over unstimulated cells and a minimum CFSE-low frequency of 0.002% (template counts) or 0.001% (read counts). Clones were considered mappable if detected in sequenced pre-transplant spleen, lymph node, or MLR CFSE-low populations of the donor or recipient. The cumulative frequency of alloreactive clones was calculated as a percentage of all sequences, weighted by copy number. TCRdb limited this immuneACCESS table to in-frame rearrangements with V and J called. A share of clones is missing; checked studies link under half to unresolved V genes, and the rest is unexplained. Clone size and V and J calls were adopted from that table, with D and trimming inferred from the DNA. This sample gives about 37,000 clones in total; about 90% of them show up just once. Over 15% of the sample is in the top ten clones.

Dithiothreitol, EDTA incubations and collagenase D digestion were used to isolate intraepithelial and lamina propria lymphocytes from graft specimens. Serial intestinal graft biopsy specimens collected up to 600 days after transplant underwent bulk TCR-beta sequencing. The germline V gene (reference sequence) yields WNHNN for CDR1 and SYGVQD for CDR2. V is cut by 5 bases and J by 0 bases, and the space between the germline ends is 14 bases. Measured from the cysteine to the phenylalanine, the CDR3 is 16 residues long. Only the CDR3 portion is preserved as DNA: 48 bases, with reading frame beginning at the first base.

Sequencing used ileum tissue, obtained around seven months after intestinal transplant. The TCR was taken from a human patient who received an intestinal transplant, so some T cells may come from the graft donor. The sequence joins TRBV10-1 to TRBJ2-1, and TRBD2 may be the D gene, going by 5 matching bases. The bases are TGCGCCAGCAGTCCCCGCCGGGGTAGCTCCTACAATGAGCAGTTCTTC. It specifies CASSPRRGSSYNEQFF.